These T cell receptor beta chains were read from a single sample in a study of CD8+ T cells in alopecia areata. Sequenced by immunoSEQ multiplex PCR; TCRdb stores in-frame clones only, minus some. The profile covers more than 150,000 clones, with 51% appearing a single time and about a tenth taken by the ten largest. The source material was CD8+ T cells sorted from blood, sampled between weeks 51 and 52, from a patient treated with tofacitinib. Every receptor here comes from a human donor with alopecia areata. CDR3s include the opening cysteine and the closing phenylalanine or tryptophan. D genes are given only for firm matches. Not every row has a clone size; where given, it reads once, few, many or a size class.

cdr3_length | d_call | j_call | v_call | clone_size | cdr3_nt | cdr3_aa
14 | - | TRBJ2-7 | TRBV27 | - | TGTGCCAGCAGTTTAATGGGGTCCGCCTACGAGCAGTACTTC | CASSLMGSAYEQYF
12 | - | TRBJ2-7 | TRBV30 | - | TGTGCCTGGAGTAGGACCTCCTACGAGCAGTACTTC | CAWSRTSYEQYF
15 | - | TRBJ2-1 | TRBV4-1 | - | TGCGCCAGCAGCCAACCTGGACAGGTCGGGGGTGAGCAGTTCTTC | CASSQPGQVGGEQFF
14 | TRBD1 | TRBJ1-4 | TRBV4-1 | - | TGCGCCAGCAGCCCGGGACAGTTTAATGAAAAACTGTTTTTT | CASSPGQFNEKLFF
13 | - | TRBJ1-5 | TRBV19 | - | TGTGCCAGTATCTCCCCTGCGGGTCAGCCCCAGCATTTT | CASISPAGQPQHF
12 | - | TRBJ1-5 | TRBV6-1 | - | TGTGCCAGCGGGGAGAGCAATCAGCCCCAGCATTTT | CASGESNQPQHF
13 | - | TRBJ2-5 | TRBV2 | - | TGTGCCACCCTACAGGGGAGGGAAGAGACCCAGTACTTC | CATLQGREETQYF
13 | - | TRBJ1-2 | TRBV5-1 | - | TGCGCCAGCAGCTGGCGGACTGGTAATGGCTACACCTTC | CASSWRTGNGYTF
15 | TRBD1 | TRBJ2-5 | TRBV27 | - | TGTGCCAGCAGTCCCTTGGACAGGGCTTACGAGACCCAGTACTTC | CASSPLDRAYETQYF
13 | - | TRBJ1-1 | TRBV6-5 | - | TGTGCCAGCCAAACCCCAGGGGTCGGTGAAGCTTTCTTT | CASQTPGVGEAFF
16 | TRBD1 | TRBJ2-3 | TRBV27 | - | TGTGCCAGCACCCTTCAGGGACAGCTCGGCACAGATACGCAGTATTTT | CASTLQGQLGTDTQYF
17 | - | TRBJ1-2 | TRBV21-1 | few | TGTGCCAGCAGCAAGCGGGGCGAGAGTGCCACTAACTATGGCTACACCTTC | CASSKRGESATNYGYTF
14 | TRBD1 | TRBJ2-7 | TRBV7-9 | few | TGTGCCAGCAGCGCCCGGGACAGGGGCGACGAGCAGTACTTC | CASSARDRGDEQYF
14 | TRBD1 | TRBJ2-2 | TRBV29-1 | few | TGCAGCGTTGGAGGGGACAGTTCGGCCGGGGAGCTGTTTTTT | CSVGGDSSAGELFF
14 | - | TRBJ2-3 | TRBV29-1 | few | TGCAGCGTTGAAGGGGGGGCTAGCACAGATACGCAGTATTTT | CSVEGGASTDTQYF
14 | - | TRBJ2-5 | TRBV11-2 | few | TGTGCCAGCAGCTTAGTGGGCCTCCAAGAGACCCAGTACTTC | CASSLVGLQETQYF
13 | - | TRBJ2-7 | TRBV27 | few | TGTGCCAGCAGTTTAGATAGCTCCTACGAGCAGTACTTC | CASSLDSSYEQYF
13 | - | TRBJ2-7 | TRBV21-1 | few | TGTGCCAGCAGCAAAAGGTCACACTACGAGCAGTACTTC | CASSKRSHYEQYF
15 | TRBD1 | TRBJ1-6 | TRBV27 | - | TGTGCCAGCAGTTTACAACAGGGGGCAGGTTCACCCCTCCACTTT | CASSLQQGAGSPLHF
12 | - | TRBJ1-1 | TRBV29-1 | - | TGCAGCGTTGGACACCGGAACACTGAAGCTTTCTTT | CSVGHRNTEAFF
13 | - | TRBJ1-2 | TRBV7-3 | - | TGTGCCAGCAGCCCGGGGCTAGGCCATGGCTACACCTTC | CASSPGLGHGYTF
13 | TRBD1 | TRBJ1-5 | TRBV30 | - | TGTGCCTGGGAGGGGACAGGAGGACAGCCCCAGCATTTT | CAWEGTGGQPQHF
15 | TRBD2 | TRBJ2-7 | TRBV11-2 | - | TGTGCCAGCAGAACGGGGCTCGCGGGGGCCTACGAGCAGTACTTC | CASRTGLAGAYEQYF
11 | - | TRBJ2-1 | TRBV5-4 | - | TGTGCCAGCAGCTTTAGCAATGAGCAGTTCTTC | CASSFSNEQFF
16 | - | TRBJ1-6 | TRBV1 | - | TGCACCAGCAGCCATGACCCCCTTGGGTATAATTCACCCCTCCACTTT | CTSSHDPLGYNSPLHF
15 | - | TRBJ2-5 | TRBV23-1 | - | TGCGCCAGCAGGGGTCTCGACAGACCCTATGAGACCCAGTACTTC | CASRGLDRPYETQYF
13 | - | TRBJ2-2 | TRBV7-9 | - | TGTGCCAGCAGCGTCCAAATCACCGGGGAGCTGTTTTTT | CASSVQITGELFF
12 | - | TRBJ1-5 | TRBV19 | - | TGTGCTTCCGAAGGTAGCAATCAGCCCCAGCATTTT | CASEGSNQPQHF
13 | - | TRBJ2-3 | TRBV10-1 | once | TGCGCCAGCAGCGGGGCCCAGGAAGATACGCAGTATTTT | CASSGAQEDTQYF
14 | - | TRBJ1-1 | TRBV5-1 | - | TGCGCCAGCAGCTTGGCCCCAGAGTTCACTGAAGCTTTCTTT | CASSLAPEFTEAFF
14 | TRBD2 | TRBJ2-7 | TRBV6-6 | few | TGTGCCAGCAGCCTAGCGGGGGGTTCCTACGAGCAGTACTTC | CASSLAGGSYEQYF
12 | - | TRBJ2-1 | TRBV29-1 | - | TGCAGCGTTGATGGCAGGGCCAATGAGCAGTTCTTC | CSVDGRANEQFF
15 | - | TRBJ2-5 | TRBV11-2 | - | TGTGCCAGCAGCCCCGATTACGGGTATCAAGAGACCCAGTACTTC | CASSPDYGYQETQYF
15 | - | TRBJ1-1 | TRBV7-9 | few | TGTGCCAGCAGCCCTTGGGTGGGGGAGAACACTGAAGCTTTCTTT | CASSPWVGENTEAFF
13 | - | TRBJ2-3 | TRBV5-1 | few | TGCGCCAGCAGCGTCGACAGTACAGATACGCAGTATTTT | CASSVDSTDTQYF
13 | - | TRBJ1-2 | TRBV30 | few | TGTGCCTGGAGCTTAAGCAGGCGCTATGGCTACACCTTC | CAWSLSRRYGYTF
19 | - | TRBJ1-2 | TRBV7-9 | - | TGTGCCAGCAGCTTAGGTCCCTTATGGGGGCAGGGAGCAAACTATGGCTACACCTTC | CASSLGPLWGQGANYGYTF
15 | TRBD1 | TRBJ2-7 | TRBV5-4 | - | TGTGCCAGCAGCCTCCGGGACAGGGCCTCCTACGAGCAGTACTTC | CASSLRDRASYEQYF
15 | - | TRBJ1-6 | TRBV5-6 | - | TGTGCCAGCAGACGAGGGAGCTCCTATAATTCACCCCTCCACTTT | CASRRGSSYNSPLHF
13 | TRBD1 | TRBJ1-2 | TRBV2 | - | TGTGCCAGCAGTCGGGACAGGGTGTATGGCTACACCTTC | CASSRDRVYGYTF
19 | TRBD1 | TRBJ2-5 | TRBV9 | few | TGTGCCAGCAGCCCGAGAGGCGTGCCTGAAGGGGGCAGTGGCGTGACCCAGTACTTC | CASSPRGVPEGGSGVTQYF